This T cell receptor beta chain came from a study of T-cell memory formation after mild COVID-19. Sample barcodes and UMIs were carried by the TCR alpha and TCR beta cDNA libraries that 5'RACE generated with constant-segment primers. From the 5' RACE reads, TCRdb called clonotypes with MiXCR, one entry per CDR3 protein. The sample includes 550,000 to 650,000 distinct CDR3 sequences, roughly 17% of them seen just once. This clonotype has a handful of counts. The antigen is not known. CDR1 and CDR2 from the germline V gene are ENHRY and SYGVKD. Trimming took off 10 bases at V and 4 bases at J, with 14 bases between the two ends. CDR3 length: 13 amino acids. Study-level points and caveats: For second-wave clones that peaked at day 37, SARS-CoV-2 specificity went unverified. Memory cells collected pre-infection included some clones that later responded, suggesting cross-reactive memory joined.

The TCR sequence derives from an adult woman who had mild COVID-19 (a few samples of this study predate the infection). Cell type and time point are not known. The sequenced sample consisted of PBMCs or a T cell subset sorted from them (not recorded which). The V gene is TRBV10-3, the J gene TRBJ2-1; TRBD1 might be the D (5 bases). CDR3 sequence: CATSGDSYNEQFF. The CDR3 bases are TGTGCCACCTCCGGAGACAGTTACAATGAGCAGTTCTTC.